A single T cell receptor (beta chain) is shown here with its context. Antigen unknown. The ends were cut back, 2 bases at V and 0 bases at J, with 11 bases in the middle. CDR3 length equals 16 residues. Germline values: CDR1 SGHAT, CDR2 FQNNGV. The sample comes from a study of Graves' ophthalmopathy and Graves' hyperthyroidism. Study details: Ahead of any treatment, peripheral blood was obtained at the initial diagnosis.

The sequenced template was RNA, covering the TCR beta CDR3 region. First-round RT-PCR used HTBI primers; second-round multiplex PCR followed. TCRdb ran MiXCR on the multiplex PCR reads and lists one entry per CDR3 protein. The sample has more than 550,000 distinct CDR3 sequences, 35% to 45% seen once. Findings and limits, study-wide: Ophthalmopathy could be told apart from stable hyperthyroidism by a 13-signature model (around 88% sensitivity, around 81% specificity). Thyroid clonotypes that were expanded above 0.001 frequency mostly also appeared in blood.

If patients had other autoimmune diseases, uncontrolled infections, pregnancy or lactation, they were excluded. Sample: peripheral blood. The receptor was isolated from an adult man with Graves' ophthalmopathy. The chain joins TRBV11-2 to TRBJ1-5; D gene ambiguous. The CDR3 bases are TGTGCCAGCAGCTTAATGGGCGGGAGTAGCAATCAGCCCCAGCATTTT. This codes for CASSLMGGSSNQPQHF.